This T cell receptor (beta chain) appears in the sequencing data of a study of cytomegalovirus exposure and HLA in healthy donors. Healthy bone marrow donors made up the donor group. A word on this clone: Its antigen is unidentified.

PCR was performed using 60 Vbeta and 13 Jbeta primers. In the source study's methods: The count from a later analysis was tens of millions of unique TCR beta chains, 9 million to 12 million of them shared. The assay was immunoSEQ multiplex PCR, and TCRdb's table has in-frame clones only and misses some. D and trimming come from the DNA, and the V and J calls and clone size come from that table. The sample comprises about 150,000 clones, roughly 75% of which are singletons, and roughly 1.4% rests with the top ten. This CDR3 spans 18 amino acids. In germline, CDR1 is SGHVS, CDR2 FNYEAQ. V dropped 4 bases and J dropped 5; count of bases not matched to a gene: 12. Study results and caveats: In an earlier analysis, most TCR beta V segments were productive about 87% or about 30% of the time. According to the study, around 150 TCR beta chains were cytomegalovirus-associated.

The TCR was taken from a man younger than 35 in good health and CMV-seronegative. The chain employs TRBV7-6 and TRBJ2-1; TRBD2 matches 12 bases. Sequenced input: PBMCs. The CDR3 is CASSSLGLAGPINNEQFF. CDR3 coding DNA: TGTGCCAGCAGCTCCCTAGGACTAGCGGGGCCAATAAACAATGAGCAGTTCTTC.